In its sample, the clone carrying this T cell receptor (beta chain) was seen a few times. Its antigen is unknown. The second PCR ran roughly 6 to 11 cycles with a sample-barcoded 5' primer and J-beta primers. Every molecule of cDNA carried a tag from a template-switch adaptor with 12 random nucleotides. A single record per CDR3 protein comes from TCRdb applying MiXCR to the 5' RACE reads. The data hold fewer than 2 million distinct CDR3 sequences, with about 39% observed a single time. The data are from a study of blood T cells in healthy people across ages. Study-level findings and limits: Higher diversity, along with more naive CD4+ cells, distinguished long-lived donors from aged donors.

Sequencing input: blood. The sequence was collected from a human donor in good health.

This CDR3 reads CSAPDQRNNSPLHF. CDR3 bases: TGCAGTGCCCCCGACCAGAGGAATAATTCACCCCTCCACTTT. The chain uses TRBV20-1 and TRBJ1-6; D is unclear. The CDR3 length is 14 residues. Germline V gene sequence: CDR1 DFQATT, CDR2 SNEGSKA (reference sequence). V was shortened by 6 bases and J by 5 bases, with 14 bases between the two germline ends.